Listed below are T cell receptor beta chains from one sample, sequenced in a study of T cell repertoires in cytomegalovirus infection. TCRdb re-derived calls from the reads in MiXCR, one entry per CDR3 protein. The sample has 150,000 to 200,000 distinct CDR3 sequences, approximately 17% seen once; the top ten hold approximately 25%. Sequenced sample: CD8+ T cells from PBMCs. These receptor sequences come from a human donor in good health (CMV status not recorded). Some clones in this sample may be carry-over from other donors' samples. Both conserved end residues are part of each CDR3. A D gene is named only where the DNA matches it firmly. Clone size, where shown, is once, few, many, or a class for clones that have expanded.

J | V | D | size | CDR3 | DNA
TRBJ2-7 | TRBV2 | NA | few | CASRGIHYEQYF | TGTGCCAGCAGGGGAATCCACTACGAGCAGTACTTC
TRBJ1-5 | TRBV6-2/TRBV6-3 | TRBD1 | NA | CASSYSTGMGTFNQPQHF | TGTGCCAGCAGTTACTCGACAGGGATGGGTACCTTCAATCAGCCCCAGCATTTT
TRBJ2-3 | TRBV7-2 | TRBD1 | many | CASSITTGMDTQYF | TGTGCCAGCAGCATAACGACAGGGATGGATACGCAGTATTTT
TRBJ1-4 | TRBV7-9 | NA | few | CASSLGGVGEKLFF | TGTGCCAGCAGCTTAGGTGGGGTTGGTGAAAAACTGTTTTTT
TRBJ1-2 | TRBV7-9 | NA | few | CASSLNGAPGYTF | TGTGCCAGCAGCTTAAACGGGGCGCCTGGCTACACCTTC
TRBJ2-5 | TRBV20-1 | TRBD2 | medium-sized | CSARGEVGTSGGERETQYF | TGCAGTGCTAGAGGGGAGGTCGGGACTAGCGGGGGAGAACGAGAGACCCAGTACTTC
TRBJ2-1 | TRBV7-9 | NA | few | CASSTGGGSSPNEQFF | TGTGCCAGCAGCACAGGTGGGGGATCCTCTCCCAATGAGCAGTTCTTC
TRBJ2-7 | TRBV28 | NA | few | CASSLGIASILSYEQYF | TGTGCCAGCAGTTTAGGGATTGCAAGCATCCTCTCCTACGAGCAGTACTTC
TRBJ2-7 | TRBV6-2/TRBV6-3 | NA | few | CASSYAMDPQEEQYF | TGTGCCAGCAGTTACGCGATGGACCCACAAGAGGAGCAGTACTTC
TRBJ1-4 | TRBV20-1 | NA | NA | CSATETAVELFF | TGCAGTGCGACTGAGACCGCGGTGGAACTGTTTTTT
TRBJ1-1 | TRBV10-3 | NA | NA | CAISGVNTEAFF | TGTGCCATCAGTGGGGTGAACACTGAAGCTTTCTTT
TRBJ1-2 | TRBV30 | NA | NA | CAWSVGVGDGYTF | TGTGCCTGGAGTGTTGGGGTAGGCGATGGCTACACCTTC
TRBJ1-1 | TRBV19 | NA | few | CASSPSLGTRNTEAFF | TGTGCCAGTAGTCCATCACTCGGGACACGGAACACTGAAGCTTTCTTT
TRBJ1-2 | TRBV7-2 | NA | few | CASSLNSLNYGYTF | TGTGCCAGCAGCTTAAACAGTTTGAACTATGGCTACACCTTC
TRBJ2-2 | TRBV18 | NA | NA | CASSPRDANTGELFF | TGTGCCAGCTCACCACGGGATGCGAACACCGGGGAGCTGTTTTTT
TRBJ1-5 | TRBV4-1 | NA | few | CASSQADTDQPQHF | TGCGCCAGCAGCCAAGCAGACACGGATCAGCCCCAGCATTTT
TRBJ1-5 | TRBV12-3/TRBV12-4 | NA | NA | CASSSARDGNQPQHF | TGTGCCAGCAGCTCTGCCAGGGATGGCAATCAGCCCCAGCATTTT
TRBJ2-7 | TRBV28 | TRBD2 | NA | CASSQTRTSGSYEQYF | TGTGCCAGCAGCCAAACACGGACTAGCGGGTCCTACGAGCAGTACTTC
TRBJ1-2 | TRBV2 | NA | NA | CASSDVEGPYGYTF | TGTGCCAGCAGTGATGTTGAAGGGCCCTATGGCTACACCTTC
TRBJ2-1 | TRBV7-6 | TRBD2 | NA | CASSLETSGGINEQFF | TGTGCCAGCAGCTTAGAAACTAGCGGGGGAATCAATGAGCAGTTCTTC
TRBJ1-1 | TRBV7-9 | TRBD1 | few | CASSGTGINTEAFF | TGTGCCAGCAGCGGGACAGGGATCAACACTGAAGCTTTCTTT
TRBJ2-7 | TRBV9 | NA | NA | CASSADRSREQYF | TGTGCCAGCAGCGCGGACCGTTCGAGAGAGCAGTACTTC
TRBJ1-1 | TRBV6-2/TRBV6-3 | NA | NA | CASSFFWDEAFF | TGTGCCAGCAGTTTTTTCTGGGATGAAGCTTTCTTT
TRBJ1-2 | TRBV29-1 | NA | few | CSVEDRKGYTF | TGCAGCGTTGAAGACAGAAAAGGCTACACCTTC
TRBJ1-5 | TRBV4-1 | NA | few | CASSLEFTRGYQPQHF | TGCGCCAGCAGCCTGGAATTTACCCGGGGGTATCAGCCCCAGCATTTT
TRBJ2-7 | TRBV28 | NA | few | CASSSQGSYEQYF | TGTGCCAGCAGTTCGCAGGGGAGCTACGAGCAGTACTTC
TRBJ2-5 | TRBV11-2 | NA | few | CASSENRYQETQYF | TGTGCCAGCAGCGAAAACAGGTACCAAGAGACCCAGTACTTC
TRBJ2-1 | TRBV7-9 | TRBD2 | few | CASSLVLAGNEQFF | TGTGCCAGCAGCTTAGTACTAGCGGGCAATGAGCAGTTCTTC
TRBJ2-7 | TRBV5-6 | NA | NA | CASSSGLTTYEQYF | TGTGCCAGCAGCTCCGGGCTCACGACTTACGAGCAGTACTTC
TRBJ1-1 | TRBV7-6 | NA | few | CASSLAIQGSRLNTEAFF | TGTGCCAGCAGCTTAGCAATACAGGGATCGAGGCTGAACACTGAAGCTTTCTTT
TRBJ1-6 | TRBV2 | NA | NA | CASRTGDYNSPLHF | TGTGCCAGCAGGACGGGGGATTATAATTCACCCCTCCACTTT
TRBJ1-1 | TRBV20-1 | NA | few | CSAFPTDMNTEAFF | TGCAGTGCGTTTCCGACCGATATGAACACTGAAGCTTTCTTT
TRBJ2-7 | TRBV9 | TRBD2 | NA | CASSAGHGGGYEQYF | TGTGCCAGCAGCGCCGGTCACGGGGGGGGCTACGAGCAGTACTTC
TRBJ2-1 | TRBV5-1 | TRBD2 | NA | CASSPVLAGNDEQFF | TGCGCCAGCAGCCCAGTCCTAGCGGGGAACGATGAGCAGTTCTTC
TRBJ1-2 | TRBV7-6 | TRBD1 | few | CASSLGRGPYYGYTF | TGTGCCAGCAGCTTAGGCAGGGGGCCCTACTATGGCTACACCTTC